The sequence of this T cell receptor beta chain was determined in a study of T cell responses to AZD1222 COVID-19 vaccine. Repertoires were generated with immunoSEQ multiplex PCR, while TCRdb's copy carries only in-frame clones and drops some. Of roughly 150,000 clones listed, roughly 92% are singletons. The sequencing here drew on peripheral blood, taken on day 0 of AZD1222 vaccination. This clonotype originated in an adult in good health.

The CDR3 here is CASSPRQETQYF. The CDR3 nucleotides are TGTGCCAGCTCACCACGTCAAGAGACCCAGTACTTC. The chain is built from TRBV18 and TRBJ2-5; D gene unclear. The ends were cut back, 1 base at V and 2 bases at J, with 2 bases in the middle. Germline V gene sequence: CDR1 KGHSH, CDR2 LQKENI. The CDR3 is 12 residues long.